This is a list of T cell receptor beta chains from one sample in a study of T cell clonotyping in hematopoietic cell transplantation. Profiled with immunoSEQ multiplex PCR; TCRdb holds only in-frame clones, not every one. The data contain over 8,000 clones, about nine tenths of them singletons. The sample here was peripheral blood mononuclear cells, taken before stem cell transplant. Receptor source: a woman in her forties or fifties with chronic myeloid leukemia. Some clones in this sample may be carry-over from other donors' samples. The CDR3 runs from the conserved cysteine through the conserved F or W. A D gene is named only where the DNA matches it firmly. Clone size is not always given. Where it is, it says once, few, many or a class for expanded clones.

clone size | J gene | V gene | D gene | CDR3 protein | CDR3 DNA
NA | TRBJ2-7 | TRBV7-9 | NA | CASSLVRELNEQYF | TGTGCCAGCAGCTTAGTAAGGGAATTGAACGAGCAGTACTTC
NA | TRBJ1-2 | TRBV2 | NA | CASSEAAAFYGYTF | TGTGCCAGCAGTGAAGCAGCGGCTTTCTATGGCTACACCTTC
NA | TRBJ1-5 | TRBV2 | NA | CARDRTGNQPQHF | TGTGCCAGAGATCGTACGGGCAATCAGCCCCAGCATTTT
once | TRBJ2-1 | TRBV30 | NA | CAWGVKTGGISSYNEQFF | TGTGCCTGGGGAGTGAAAACTGGGGGCATAAGCTCCTACAATGAGCAGTTCTTC
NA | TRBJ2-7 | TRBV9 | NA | CASSVGGLPYEQYF | TGTGCCAGCAGCGTAGGAGGACTACCCTACGAGCAGTACTTC
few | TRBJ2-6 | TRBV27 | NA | CASSTTGPSGANVLTF | TGTGCCAGCAGTACAACAGGGCCCTCTGGGGCCAACGTCCTGACTTTC
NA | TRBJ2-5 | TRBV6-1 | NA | CASSESPGIKAETQYF | TGTGCCAGCAGTGAGAGCCCGGGGATTAAGGCAGAGACCCAGTACTTC
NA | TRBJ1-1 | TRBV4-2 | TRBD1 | CASSQAGGRGTEAFF | TGTGCCAGCAGCCAAGCAGGGGGCAGGGGCACTGAAGCTTTCTTT
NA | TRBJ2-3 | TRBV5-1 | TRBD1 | CASSLGTGFTDTQYF | TGCGCCAGCAGCTTAGGGACAGGGTTCACAGATACGCAGTATTTT
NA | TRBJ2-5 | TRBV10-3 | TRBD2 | CAISESSGSGETQYF | TGTGCCATCAGTGAGTCAAGCGGGAGTGGGGAGACCCAGTACTTC
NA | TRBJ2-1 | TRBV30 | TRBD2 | CAWSVVSGRAAEQFF | TGTGCCTGGAGTGTTGTGAGCGGGAGGGCTGCTGAGCAGTTCTTC
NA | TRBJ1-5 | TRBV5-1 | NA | CASSAWSDQPQHF | TGCGCCAGCAGCGCCTGGTCAGATCAGCCCCAGCATTTT
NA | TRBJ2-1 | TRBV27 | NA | CASRKFGNNEQFF | TGTGCCAGCAGAAAATTTGGGAACAATGAGCAGTTCTTC
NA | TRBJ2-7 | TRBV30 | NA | CAWSSLYEQYF | TGTGCCTGGAGTTCGCTCTACGAGCAGTACTTC
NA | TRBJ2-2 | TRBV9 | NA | CASSVSEDTNGELFF | TGTGCCAGCAGCGTATCGGAGGATACGAACGGGGAGCTGTTTTTT
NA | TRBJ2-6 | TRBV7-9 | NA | CASSYWGGAHIPGANVLTF | TGTGCCAGCAGCTACTGGGGGGGGGCGCATATACCTGGGGCCAACGTCCTGACTTTC
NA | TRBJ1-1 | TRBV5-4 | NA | CASSSGLSNTEAFF | TGTGCCAGCAGCTCGGGACTGTCAAACACTGAAGCTTTCTTT
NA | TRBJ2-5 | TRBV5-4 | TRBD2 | CASSLAGKQETQYF | TGTGCCAGCAGCTTAGCGGGGAAACAAGAGACCCAGTACTTC
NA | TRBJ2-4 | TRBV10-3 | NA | CAISESKGVAKNIQYF | TGTGCCATCAGTGAGTCGAAAGGGGTAGCCAAAAACATTCAGTACTTC
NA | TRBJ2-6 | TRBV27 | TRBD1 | CASSLSIMSSGQGGTGANVLTF | TGTGCCAGCAGTTTATCGATAATGAGTTCGGGACAGGGAGGTACTGGGGCCAACGTCCTGACTTTC
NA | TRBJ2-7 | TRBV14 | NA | CASSRRQTTYEQYF | TGTGCCAGCAGCCGCCGACAGACCACCTACGAGCAGTACTTC
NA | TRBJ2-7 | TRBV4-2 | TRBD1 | CASSQEGTGYYEQYF | TGTGCCAGCAGCCAAGAGGGGACAGGATACTACGAGCAGTACTTC
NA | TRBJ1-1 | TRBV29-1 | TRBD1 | CSVTGGNTEAFF | TGCAGCGTCACAGGGGGCAACACTGAAGCTTTCTTT
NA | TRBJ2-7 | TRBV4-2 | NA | CASSRPHFEQYF | TGTGCCAGCAGCCGGCCCCACTTCGAGCAGTACTTC
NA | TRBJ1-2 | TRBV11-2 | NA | CASSLGTVYGYTF | TGTGCCAGCAGCTTAGGGACGGTTTATGGCTACACCTTC
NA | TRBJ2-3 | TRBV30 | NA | CAWGTPTDTQYF | TGTGCCTGGGGGACACCGACAGATACGCAGTATTTT